This TCR beta chain was documented in a study of blood T cell repertoires in COVID-19. For the study at large: The cDNA or gDNA used as material had been derived from T cells, B-cell-depleted T cells, or PBMCs.

TCRdb's copy holds only in-frame clones and misses some; the assay was immunoSEQ multiplex PCR. This table has about 160,000 clones, roughly 80% appearing once. In germline, CDR1 is LGHDT, CDR2 YNNKEL (reference sequence). With 8 bases clipped from V and 0 bases from J, the junction kept 5 bases outside the gene matches. The CDR3 loop spans 15 amino acids. The receptor comes from a woman aged 35 to 49 with COVID-19, enrolled during active disease. The rearrangement uses TRBV3-1 (or the pseudogene TRBV3-2) and TRBJ2-3, with TRBD2 identical over 10 bases. Specimen: peripheral blood. DNA for the CDR3: TGTGCCAGCTGTCCGACTAGCGGGAGCACAGATACGCAGTATTTT. It specifies CASCPTSGSTDTQYF.